A single sample is the source of the 17 T cell receptor beta chains below, sequenced in a study of cytomegalovirus exposure and HLA in healthy donors. PCR was performed using 60 Vbeta and 13 Jbeta primers. Using immunoSEQ multiplex PCR, the repertoire was profiled, and TCRdb retains in-frame clones only, with some absent. The repertoire has some 78,000 clones, roughly 80% of them found once; the top ten carry approximately 30%. Input material: PBMCs. The receptors come from a man between 45 and 60 years old in good health and CMV-seropositive.

The rearrangement joins TRBV6-1 to TRBJ1-2; weak D call: TRBD1 (6 bases). Per germline, CDR1 MNHNS and CDR2 SASEGT. The V end was cut by 6 bases, the J end by 0 bases, with 11 bases between. This CDR3 contains 14 residues. The CDR3 sequence is CASREQGANYGYTF. CDR3 bases: TGTGCCAGCAGAGAACAGGGTGCTAACTATGGCTACACCTTC.

This rearrangement joins TRBV1 to TRBJ2-4; TRBD2 is the table's D call, not checked against the DNA. TRBV1 is a listed pseudogene. The length of the CDR3 is 17 residues. CDR3 sequence (DNA): TGCACCAGTTTAAGACTAGCGGGAGTTTCAGCCAAAAACATTCAGTACTTC. Its protein is CTSLRLAGVSAKNIQYF.

The chain is built from TRBV18 and TRBJ1-6, with 7 bases that match TRBD1. Germline trimming cut 3 bases from V and 5 bases from J; bases unmatched to any gene: 4. Per the germline V gene, CDR1 is KGHSH and CDR2 is LQKENI. The CDR3 is 15 amino acids. CDR3 sequence reads: CASSPGQRDNSPLHF. The CDR3 DNA is TGTGCCAGCTCACCGGGACAGCGGGATAATTCACCCCTCCACTTT.

This sequence joins TRBV5-1 and TRBJ1-1; 8 bases map to TRBD1. The CDR3 is made up of 15 amino acids. The ends lost 0 bases at V and 2 bases at J; junction bases unmatched: 3. In germline, CDR1 is SGHRS, CDR2 YFSETQ. The DNA of the CDR3 is TGCGCCAGCAGCTTGGCTGACAGGGGAAACACTGAAGCTTTCTTT. Protein product: CASSLADRGNTEAFF.

This clone showed up just once. The CDR3 sequence: CASSAGLMNTEAFF. As DNA, the CDR3 is TGCGCCAGCAGTGCGGGACTGATGAACACTGAAGCTTTCTTT. This chain uses TRBV10-1 with TRBJ1-1, with a possible D match to TRBD1 (5 bases). Looked up from germline, CDR1 is WNHNN and CDR2 is SYGVQD (reference sequence). Between the trimmed V and J ends, which lost 4 bases and 0 bases, there was a span of 9 bases. The CDR3 is made up of 14 amino acids.

This sequence joins TRBV6-1 and TRBJ2-1; TRBD1 aligns across 8 bases. Germline V lookup: CDR1 MNHNS, CDR2 SASEGT. The CDR3 contains 14 residues. Losses at the gene ends were 8 bases for V and 6 bases for J; bases not matched to a gene: 9. The CDR3 coding sequence is TGTGCCAGCGGACCGGGACAGGATGTCAATGAGCAGTTCTTC. Amino acids: CASGPGQDVNEQFF.

The rearrangement joins TRBV19 to TRBJ2-7, with 8 nucleotides matching TRBD1. Germline V gives CDR1 LNHDA, CDR2 SQIVND (reference sequence). The CDR3 loop spans 14 amino acids. J lost 2 bases, V lost 6 bases, and 6 bases had no gene match. CDR3 DNA: TGTGCCAGTAGAACGACAGGGGCAACCTACGAGCAGTACTTC. Residues: CASRTTGATYEQYF.

With respect to this clone: In the same sample, other DNA sequences code for this CDR3. The chain links TRBV11-2 to TRBJ2-1; 7 bases line up with TRBD2. Germline V lookup: CDR1 SGHAT, CDR2 FQNNGV. The CDR3 spans 15 residues. V lost 1 base, J lost 4 bases, and 4 bases stayed unmatched. CDR3 in DNA: TGTGCCAGCAGCTTAGGAACGGGAGGTTACAATGAGCAGTTCTTC. This gives the protein CASSLGTGGYNEQFF. Supplemented by reference TRBV11-2 and TRBJ2-1, the full variable domain reads EAGVAQSPRYKIIEKRQSVAFWCNPISGHATLYWYQQILGQGPKLLIQFQNNGVVDDSQLPKDRFSAERLKGVDSTLKIQPAKLEDSAVYLCASSLGTGGYNEQFFGPGTRLTVL.

The chain links TRBV4-1 to TRBJ1-4; 8 bases are a match to TRBD1. The CDR3 runs 15 residues. J lost 10 bases, V lost 1 base, and 8 bases had no gene match. Germline CDR1 and CDR2: MGHRA and YSYEKL. Written as DNA, the CDR3 is TGCGCCAGCAGCCAAGTGGACAGGGTTTTAGGAAAACTGTTTTTT. This encodes CASSQVDRVLGKLFF.

The genes are TRBV7-9 and TRBJ2-3; 10 bases are a match to TRBD2. With 4 bases clipped from V and 5 bases from J, the junction kept 9 bases outside the gene matches. The CDR3 is made up of 16 amino acids. Germline V gives CDR1 SEHNR, CDR2 FQNEAQ (reference sequence). The CDR3 here is CASSSKKREGIDTQYF. The CDR3 DNA is TGTGCCAGCAGCTCCAAAAAGCGGGAGGGCATAGATACGCAGTATTTT.

This clone was counted between two and nine times. The rearrangement joins TRBV30 to TRBJ2-7; D gene uncertain. Trimming removed 1 base from V and 4 bases from J, with 5 bases in between. Germline V gene lookup returns CDR1 GTSNPN and CDR2 SVGIG (reference sequence). The CDR3 consists of 11 residues. The CDR3 DNA reads as TGTGCCTGGAGTGCCGGTTACGAGCAGTACTTC. Its protein is CAWSAGYEQYF.

This clone was observed a single time. This chain links TRBV4-1 with TRBJ2-3; TRBD2 might be the D (5 bases). V lost 1 base, J lost 4 bases, and 12 bases lay in between. The CDR3 totals 15 residues. Per germline, CDR1 MGHRA and CDR2 YSYEKL. CDR3 in amino acids: CASSQVLGASDTQYF. The CDR3, as DNA: TGCGCCAGCAGCCAAGTATTGGGAGCCTCAGATACGCAGTATTTT.

The rearrangement uses TRBV6-1 and TRBJ1-4, with a tentative D call TRBD1 (6 bases). The CDR3 spans 17 residues. The germline CDR1 and CDR2 sequences are MNHNS and SASEGT. V lost 2 bases and J 3 bases, leaving 16 bases between the germline ends. This CDR3 reads CASSEKLGAFANEKLFF. CDR3 DNA sequence: TGTGCCAGCAGTGAAAAATTGGGGGCTTTCGCTAATGAAAAACTGTTTTTT.

The chain has TRBV30 and TRBJ2-7, with a tentative D call TRBD1 (7 bases). This CDR3 contains 15 residues. Germline V lookup: CDR1 GTSNPN, CDR2 SVGIG (reference sequence). V was shortened by 8 bases and J by 0 bases, with 20 bases between the two germline ends. CDR3 DNA: TGTGCCCTTCGGAGGGGGCAGGGACCCTCCTACGAGCAGTACTTC. This codes for CALRRGQGPSYEQYF.

The CDR3 reads CSVGPEGFNGYTF. The CDR3 nucleotides are TGCAGCGTTGGCCCCGAGGGATTCAATGGCTACACCTTC. The chain links TRBV29-1 to TRBJ1-2; no firm D call. The CDR3 is 13 residues long. V was shortened by 4 bases and J by 6 bases, with 15 bases between the two germline ends. Looked up from germline, CDR1 is SQVTM and CDR2 is ANQGSEA.

This chain links TRBV7-9 with TRBJ2-1; 8 bases match TRBD2. CDR3 size: 14 residues. CDR1 and CDR2 (germline): SEHNR, FQNEAQ (reference sequence). V shed 5 bases, J shed 7 bases, and the junction held 7 bases outside the gene matches. CDR3 nucleotide sequence: TGTGCCAGCAGCACCCCGGGGGGGGGAAATGAGCAGTTCTTC. Translating gives CASSTPGGGNEQFF.

This clone was detected only a few times. The chain employs TRBV19 and TRBJ2-1; D may be TRBD2 (5 bases). Per the germline V gene, CDR1 is LNHDA and CDR2 is SQIVND (reference sequence). Between the trimmed V and J ends, which lost 10 bases and 0 bases, there was a span of 13 bases. This CDR3 contains 14 residues. CDR3 sequence (DNA): TGTGCCAAAAGGTGGGAGAACTCCTACAATGAGCAGTTCTTC. Residues: CAKRWENSYNEQFF.